The 13 T cell receptor beta chains reported below all come from one sample, sequenced in a study of radiation and T cells in renal cell carcinoma. Assay used: immunoSEQ multiplex PCR; TCRdb lists only in-frame clones, some missing. The table includes about 130,000 clones, 88% detected once. As to time point: blood 2 weeks post-SBRT. Stated treatment: 15 Gy SBRT to primary tumor, nephrectomy 4 weeks later. The sample here was blood, taken from a patient whose treatment included radiotherapy and nephrectomy. Receptor source: a woman aged 70 to 79 with renal cell carcinoma.

The chain is built from TRBV7-6 and TRBJ2-1, with a tentative D call TRBD2 (6 bases). Trimming shortened V by 4 bases and J by 5 bases, and 18 bases separated the two germline ends. CDR1 SGHVS and CDR2 FNYEAQ come from the germline V gene. The CDR3 covers 16 residues. CDR3 bases: TGTGCCAGCAGCTACGGGACTGGCGGGGCCGACAATGAGCAGTTCTTC. Translation: CASSYGTGGADNEQFF. The full variable domain, rest sourced from reference TRBV7-6 and TRBJ2-1, is GAGVSQSPRYKVTKRGQDVALRCDPISGHVSLYWYRQALGQGPEFLTYFNYEAQQDKSGLPNDRFSAERPEGSISTLTIQRTEQRDSAMYRCASSYGTGGADNEQFFGPGTRLTVL.

The genes are TRBV19 and TRBJ1-1; D unclear. Trimming took off 3 bases at V and 6 bases at J, with 11 bases between the two ends. The germline V gene has CDR1 LNHDA and CDR2 SQIVND (reference sequence). The CDR3 runs to 13 residues. CDR3 DNA: TGTGCCAGTAGTATCAATATGGGGTCTGAAGCTTTCTTT. This gives the protein CASSINMGSEAFF.

The rearrangement uses TRBV19 and TRBJ2-7, with 7 bases aligning to TRBD1. Germline CDR1 reads LNHDA; CDR2 reads SQIVND (reference sequence). The CDR3 sequence is 14 residues long. V lost 7 bases to trimming and J lost 3 bases; unmatched junction nucleotides: 9. CDR3 bases: TGTGCCAGTACTCCGGGACAGTCCCTCTACGAGCAGTACTTC. Translated: CASTPGQSLYEQYF.

This chain links TRBV14 with TRBJ2-5; 8 bases map to TRBD1. The CDR3 is 15 amino acids. Germline trimming cut 4 bases from V and 5 bases from J; bases unmatched to any gene: 9. Germline V gene data show CDR1 as SGHDN and CDR2 as FVKESK. CDR3 sequence: CASSLRTGTWETQYF. For the CDR3, the DNA is TGTGCCAGCAGCCTCCGGACAGGGACTTGGGAGACCCAGTACTTC.

This rearrangement joins TRBV15 to TRBJ2-3; TRBD2 matches 8 bases. The CDR3 is made up of 16 amino acids. V lost 1 base to trimming and J lost 0 bases; unmatched junction nucleotides: 3. Per germline, CDR1 LNHNV and CDR2 YYDKDF (reference sequence). As DNA, the CDR3 is TGTGCCACCAGCAGAGGTAGCGGGGTAAGCACAGATACGCAGTATTTT. Its protein product is CATSRGSGVSTDTQYF.

The chain has TRBV28 and TRBJ2-5; tentative D call: TRBD1 (6 bases). V was cut by 10 bases and J by 1 base, with 13 bases left in between. Germline lookup yields CDR1 MDHEN and CDR2 SYDVKM. The length of the CDR3 is 13 residues. The CDR3, as DNA: TGTGCCACACTAGGACAGATCCAAGAGACCCAGTACTTC. Encoded protein: CATLGQIQETQYF.

V and J are TRBV30 and TRBJ2-7, with D possibly TRBD1 on 5 matching bases. Trimming removed 1 base from V and 4 bases from J, with 8 bases in between. CDR1 and CDR2 (germline): GTSNPN, SVGIG (reference sequence). The CDR3 has 12 amino acids. The CDR3 sequence is CAWSEAGYEQYF. The CDR3 region has the DNA TGTGCCTGGAGTGAGGCAGGGTACGAGCAGTACTTC.

V gene TRBV9 combines with J gene TRBJ2-1; D might be TRBD2 (6 bases). Germline V gene lookup returns CDR1 SGDLS and CDR2 YYNGEE. The CDR3 runs 15 residues. Deletions cut 0 bases from V and 5 bases from J, with 12 bases between. In DNA, the CDR3 is TGTGCCAGCAGCGTAGTGGGGGGAGTCCACAATGAGCAGTTCTTC. Protein product: CASSVVGGVHNEQFF.

The chain is built from TRBV9 and TRBJ2-2; 7 nucleotides align to TRBD2. CDR1 and CDR2 (germline): SGDLS, YYNGEE. The V and J ends lost 6 bases and 3 bases, in that order; junction bases with no gene match: 8. The CDR3 is 15 residues long. The CDR3 spells CASKRGSGDTGELFF. The CDR3 coding sequence is TGTGCCAGCAAGCGGGGCAGCGGGGACACCGGGGAGCTGTTTTTT.

The rearrangement links TRBV11-3 to TRBJ2-5; the D gene is possibly TRBD1 (7 bases). From germline, CDR1 is SGHNT and CDR2 YENEEA. Trimming shortened V by 5 bases and J by 5 bases, and 18 bases separated the two germline ends. The CDR3 spans 15 residues. This CDR3 is CASSGGSGGPETQYF. The CDR3, as DNA: TGTGCCAGCAGCGGGGGATCAGGGGGGCCTGAGACCCAGTACTTC.

As DNA, the CDR3 is TGTGCCAGCAGCTGGGGGGATCAGCCCCAGCATTTT. It yields the protein CASSWGDQPQHF. The chain employs TRBV7-9 and TRBJ1-5, with D possibly matching TRBD1 (5 bases). This CDR3 is 12 amino acids long. With 4 bases removed from V and 5 bases from J, the gap between germline ends came to 6 bases. CDR1 SEHNR and CDR2 FQNEAQ come from the germline V gene (reference sequence). The variable domain in full, with the rest retrieved from reference TRBV7-9 and TRBJ1-5, is DTGVSQNPRHKITKRGQNVTFRCDPISEHNRLYWYRQTLGQGPEFLTYFQNEAQLEKSRLLSDRFSAERPKGSFSTLEIQRTEQGDSAMYLCASSWGDQPQHFGDGTRLSIL.

Worth noting for this clone: At the DNA level, this CDR3 is encoded by other sequences in the same sample as well. The chain links TRBV5-1 to TRBJ1-2; D not resolved. Trimming took off 0 bases at V and 4 bases at J, with 4 bases between the two ends. Germline V gene data show CDR1 as SGHRS and CDR2 as YFSETQ. The CDR3 spans 12 residues. The CDR3 reads CASSLAGYGYTF. The CDR3 DNA sequence: TGCGCCAGCAGCTTGGCCGGCTATGGCTACACCTTC.

This chain links TRBV9 with TRBJ1-5, with 7 nucleotides matching TRBD1. Looked up from germline, CDR1 is SGDLS and CDR2 is YYNGEE. The V and J ends lost 4 bases and 2 bases, in that order; junction bases with no gene match: 9. This CDR3 is built from 16 residues. CDR3 coding DNA: TGTGCCAGCAGCCCATCGACAGGGACGGGCAATCAGCCCCAGCATTTT. Its translation is CASSPSTGTGNQPQHF.